Sequencing of this TCR beta chain was carried out in a study of shared clonotypes between healthy human individuals. Study-wide background: Donors were a couple of women and a few men aged 18 to 49.

In regard to this clone: Other DNA sequences in this specimen translate into the identical CDR3.

The CDR3 sequence is 14 residues long. Germline V gene sequence: CDR1 GTSNPN, CDR2 SVGIG (reference sequence). V lost 0 bases and J 1 base, leaving 8 bases between the germline ends. The data were produced by immunoSEQ multiplex PCR, yet TCRdb's version contains in-frame clones alone and is incomplete. The repertoire has millions of clones, around nine tenths of them found once; the top ten carry around 0.15%. The source of this sequence is a man aged 18 to 30 in good health. Sequencing input: naive CD4+ T cells sorted from blood. Noted subset: CD45RA+ positively selected. This chain links TRBV30 with TRBJ2-3; TRBD1 might be the D (5 bases). Here the CDR3 DNA reads TGTGCCTGGAGTGTGGGGCTCGGCACAGATACGCAGTATTTT. Translated, it gives CAWSVGLGTDTQYF. Complete variable domain (other parts from reference TRBV30 and TRBJ2-3): SQTIHQWPATLVQPVGSPLSLECTVEGTSNPNLYWYRQAAGRGLQLLFYSVGIGQISSEVPQNLSASRPQDRQFILSSKKLLLSDSGFYLCAWSVGLGTDTQYFGPGTRLTVL.